These T cell receptor beta chains were read from a single sample in a study of blood T cell repertoires in COVID-19. Repertoires were generated with immunoSEQ multiplex PCR, while TCRdb's copy carries only in-frame clones and drops some. Of some 80,000 clones in the sample, approximately 79% were seen once. Sequencing used peripheral blood. The origin of the receptors is a woman older than 75 with active or convalescent COVID-19. CDR3s include the opening cysteine and the closing phenylalanine or tryptophan. A D gene is named only where the DNA matches it firmly. The size field is filled for only some rows; it gives once, few, many or a size class.

>TRBD1|TRBV7-2|TRBJ1-4|NA
TGTGCCAGCAGCAGTGACAGGGGAGAAAAACTGTTTTTT
CASSSDRGEKLFF
>NA|TRBV19|TRBJ1-5|NA
TGTGCCAGTAGCCCGGGGGGCAGAAGCAATCAGCCCCAGCATTTT
CASSPGGRSNQPQHF
>NA|TRBV7-3|TRBJ2-6|NA
TGTGCCAGCAGCTTAGGGGCCTCTGGGGCCAACGTCCTGACTTTC
CASSLGASGANVLTF
>NA|TRBV2|TRBJ1-4|NA
TGTGCCAGCAGTATCCGAGAGTGGGGGGAACTGTTTTTT
CASSIREWGELFF
>NA|TRBV5-1|TRBJ1-1|NA
TGCGCCAGCAGCTTGGTTGGGACAGAAGCTTTCTTT
CASSLVGTEAFF
>TRBD2|TRBV7-2|TRBJ2-5|NA
TGTGCCAGCAGCTTTATCCGGGGAGGGAGCGAGACCCAGTACTTC
CASSFIRGGSETQYF
>NA|TRBV5-4|TRBJ2-1|NA
TGTGCCAGCAGCTTGAATGGGTTGGGGAGCAATGAGCAGTTCTTC
CASSLNGLGSNEQFF
>TRBD2|TRBV4-3|TRBJ2-3|NA
TGCGCCAGCAGCCAGAGGGCAGCGGGAGCTAGCACAGATACGCAGTATTTT
CASSQRAAGASTDTQYF
>NA|TRBV11-2|TRBJ2-1|NA
TGTGCCAGCTCGGCGGGGGCGGGGACGCACAATGAGCAGTTCTTC
CASSAGAGTHNEQFF
>NA|TRBV5-4|TRBJ2-1|NA
TGTGCCAGCAGCTCCCCGGGACTGATGTACAATGAGCAGTTCTTC
CASSSPGLMYNEQFF
>NA|TRBV6-5|TRBJ1-6|few
TGTGCCAGCAGGGAGGGGTGGCGGAATTCACCCCTCCACTTT
CASREGWRNSPLHF
>NA|TRBV11-2|TRBJ1-2|many
TGTGCCAGCAGCCCCGGTTCCGGGGGTGGATCGGATGGCTACACCTTC
CASSPGSGGGSDGYTF
>NA|TRBV19|TRBJ1-6|NA
TGTGCCAGTAGCTCGGGATTTCGGGTGAATTCACCCCTCCACTTT
CASSSGFRVNSPLHF
>TRBD1|TRBV30|TRBJ1-4|NA
TGTGCCTGGAGTGTGCGTGTGGGACAGGGGAGTGAAAAACTGTTTTTT
CAWSVRVGQGSEKLFF
>NA|TRBV24-1|TRBJ1-2|NA
TGTGCCACCAGTGACCCAGGGGACCTACTTTATGGCTACACCTTC
CATSDPGDLLYGYTF
>TRBD1|TRBV10-1|TRBJ2-7|once
TGCGCCAGCAGTGCCGGGACAGCTCCGGACTACGAGCAGTACTTC
CASSAGTAPDYEQYF
>NA|TRBV6-5|TRBJ2-5|NA
TGTGCCAGCATGGGCACAAAGACCCAGTACTTC
CASMGTKTQYF